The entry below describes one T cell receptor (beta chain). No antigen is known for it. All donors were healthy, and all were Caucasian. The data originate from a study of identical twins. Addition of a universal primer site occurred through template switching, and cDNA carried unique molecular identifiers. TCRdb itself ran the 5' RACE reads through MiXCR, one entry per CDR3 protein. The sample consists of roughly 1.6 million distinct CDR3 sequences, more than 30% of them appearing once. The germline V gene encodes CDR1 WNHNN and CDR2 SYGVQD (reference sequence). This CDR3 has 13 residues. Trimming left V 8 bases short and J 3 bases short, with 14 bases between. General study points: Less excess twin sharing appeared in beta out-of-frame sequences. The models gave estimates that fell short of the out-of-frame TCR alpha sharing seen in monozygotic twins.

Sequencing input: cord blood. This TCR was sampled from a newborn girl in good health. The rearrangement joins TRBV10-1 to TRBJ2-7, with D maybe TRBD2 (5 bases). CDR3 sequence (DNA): TGCGCCAGCCTCAGAAGGAGGTACTACGAGCAGTACTTC. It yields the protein CASLRRRYYEQYF.